The 32 T cell receptor beta chains below come from one sample, sequenced in a study of blood T cell repertoires in COVID-19. Data came from immunoSEQ multiplex PCR; TCRdb stores just in-frame clones and leaves some out. The table records hundreds of thousands of clones, roughly 90% of them present only once. The sample taken for sequencing was peripheral blood. Source of these receptors: a woman in her thirties or forties with COVID-19, enrolled during active disease.

This clone has just a few counts. The chain combines TRBV5-4 with TRBJ1-6; 8 bases map to TRBD1. Germline V CDR1 and CDR2: SGHNT, YYREEE (reference sequence). The CDR3 is 16 residues long. The ends lost 4 bases at V and 8 bases at J; junction bases unmatched: 11. The CDR3 is CASSTPGTGPDSPLHF. CDR3 bases: TGTGCCAGCAGCACCCCCGGGACAGGCCCGGATTCACCCCTCCACTTT.

There are a few counts of this clone. The chain employs TRBV19 and TRBJ1-2; the match to TRBD1 covers 7 bases. Germline CDR1 is LNHDA and CDR2 is SQIVND (reference sequence). The CDR3 is 14 residues long. The junction had 10 bases not matched to a gene; V was cut back by 7 bases and J by 5 bases. Here the CDR3 reads CASKAVDRAYGYTF. The CDR3 bases are TGTGCCAGTAAGGCGGTCGACAGGGCATATGGCTACACCTTC.

This clone showed up just once. The rearrangement uses TRBV5-1 and TRBJ2-5, with TRBD2 identical over 7 bases. V lost 7 bases to trimming and J lost 4 bases; unmatched junction nucleotides: 4. CDR1 SGHRS and CDR2 YFSETQ come from the germline V gene. The CDR3 consists of 12 residues. The CDR3 DNA reads TGCGCCAGCGTCGGGGAGGGAGAGACCCAGTACTTC. Residues: CASVGEGETQYF.

This clone was counted between two and nine times. This chain joins TRBV27 and TRBJ1-2; tentatively, D is TRBD1 (6 bases). Between the trimmed V and J ends, which lost 3 bases and 0 bases, there was a span of 8 bases. The CDR3 is 14 residues long. Germline CDR1 reads MNHEY; CDR2 reads SMNVEV (reference sequence). The CDR3: CASSFGQSNYGYTF. The CDR3 DNA follows: TGTGCCAGCAGTTTCGGACAGTCTAACTATGGCTACACCTTC.

There are a few counts of this clone. This chain uses TRBV5-1 with TRBJ1-2; 7 positions agree with TRBD1. CDR1 SGHRS and CDR2 YFSETQ come from the germline V gene. Germline trimming cut 3 bases from V and 5 bases from J; bases unmatched to any gene: 7. There are 14 residues in the CDR3. CDR3 sequence (DNA): TGCGCCAGCAGCTATATGGGGACAGATTATGGCTACACCTTC. This translates into CASSYMGTDYGYTF. Based on the CDR3 plus reference TRBV5-1 and TRBJ1-2, the full variable domain is KAGVTQTPRYLIKTRGQQVTLSCSPISGHRSVSWYQQTPGQGLQFLFEYFSETQRNKGNFPGRFSGRQFSNSRSEMNVSTLELGDSALYLCASSYMGTDYGYTFGSGTRLTVV.

The V gene is TRBV29-1, the J gene TRBJ2-7, with 7 bases that match TRBD1. Germline V lookup: CDR1 SQVTM, CDR2 ANQGSEA. The CDR3 totals 16 residues. The junction had 11 bases not matched to a gene; V was cut back by 1 base and J by 2 bases. DNA for the CDR3: TGCAGCGTTGAAGCCTCAAACAGGGGATCCCCCTACGAGCAGTACTTC. Translating it yields CSVEASNRGSPYEQYF.

V is TRBV7-3 and J is TRBJ1-6; D is undetermined. The V and J ends lost 4 bases and 8 bases respectively, with 12 bases between them. This CDR3 has 14 amino acids. CDR1 and CDR2 (germline): SGHTA, FQGTGA. The CDR3 reads CASSSLGEHSPLHF. Here the CDR3 DNA reads TGTGCCAGCAGCTCCCTGGGAGAGCATTCACCCCTCCACTTT.

This chain joins TRBV27 and TRBJ1-2, with 8 nucleotides matching TRBD1. V lost 10 bases, J lost 3 bases, and 10 bases stayed unmatched. In germline, CDR1 is MNHEY, CDR2 SMNVEV (reference sequence). CDR3 length equals 14 residues. The CDR3 region is CATKNRGEDYGYTF. DNA for the CDR3: TGTGCCACCAAGAACAGGGGGGAGGACTATGGCTACACCTTC.

V is TRBV15 and J is TRBJ2-5; no definite D call. The CDR3 contains 13 residues. Germline CDR1 LNHNV, CDR2 YYDKDF (reference sequence). The V gene lost 0 bases and the J gene lost 2 bases, with 4 bases spanning the gap. The CDR3 sequence: CATSRDRQETQYF. CDR3 bases: TGTGCCACCAGCAGAGATCGGCAAGAGACCCAGTACTTC.

This chain links TRBV7-2 with TRBJ1-5; no definite D call. V lost 4 bases and J 2 bases, leaving 6 bases between the germline ends. The CDR3 loop spans 13 amino acids. In germline, CDR1 is SGHTA, CDR2 FQGNSA. The CDR3 spells CASSYRGNQPQHF. The CDR3 nucleotides read TGTGCCAGCAGCTACCGAGGCAATCAGCCCCAGCATTTT.

The chain links TRBV6-5 to TRBJ1-2; the match to TRBD1 covers 10 bases. The CDR3 runs to 15 residues. Germline assignment: CDR1 MNHEY and CDR2 SVGAGI. V gave up 10 bases and J gave up 1 base; unmatched junction bases: 9. CDR3 in amino acids: CAISGTGAFNYGYTF. CDR3 bases: TGTGCCATTTCCGGGACAGGGGCTTTTAACTATGGCTACACCTTC.

CDR3 nucleotides: TGTGCCAGCAGCTTAGACGGGGGTAGTTCCTACGAGCAGTACTTC. Translating it yields CASSLDGGSSYEQYF. The J gene is TRBJ2-7, the V gene TRBV7-3, with TRBD2 as a possible D gene (6 bases). CDR1 and CDR2 (germline): SGHTA, FQGTGA. Trimming took 2 bases from V and 1 from J, leaving 12 bases between them. The CDR3 is made up of 15 amino acids.

The rearrangement links TRBV5-8 to TRBJ2-7; D is possibly TRBD2 (6 bases). The CDR3 is 14 residues long. V was trimmed by 8 bases and J by 2 bases, leaving 17 bases between them. Germline-derived CDR1 and CDR2 are SGHTS and YDEGEE. CDR3 DNA sequence: TGTGCCAGTAAGCGCGGAGGGGTTACCTACGAGCAGTACTTC. Amino acids: CASKRGGVTYEQYF.

The chain recombines TRBV4-2 with TRBJ1-2; a weak D match, TRBD1 (5 bases). V was trimmed by 1 base and J by 3 bases, leaving 9 bases between them. The CDR3 sequence is 14 residues long. Germline-derived CDR1 and CDR2 are LGHNA and YNFKEQ. The chain's CDR3 is CASSQADSYYGYTF. Here the CDR3 DNA reads TGTGCCAGCAGCCAAGCTGACAGCTACTATGGCTACACCTTC.

The chain carries TRBV5-4 and TRBJ1-4; TRBD1 agrees at 11 bases. The junction had 9 bases not matched to a gene; V was cut back by 4 bases and J by 7 bases. The germline V gene encodes CDR1 SGHNT and CDR2 YYREEE (reference sequence). CDR3 length equals 16 residues. CDR3 in DNA: TGTGCCAGCAGCCCGGAGGGGACAGGGGGAGGTGAAAAACTGTTTTTT. Residues: CASSPEGTGGGEKLFF.

Note on this clone: Other nucleotide sequences from this sample produce the same CDR3. The V and J genes are TRBV5-1 and TRBJ1-1; D perhaps matches TRBD1 (6 bases). Germline V lookup: CDR1 SGHRS, CDR2 YFSETQ. This CDR3 comprises 14 residues. The V and J ends lost 0 bases and 2 bases respectively, with 8 bases between them. The CDR3 nucleotides read TGCGCCAGCAGCTTGGGGGGGCGTAACACTGAAGCTTTCTTT. This sequence encodes CASSLGGRNTEAFF.

V usage is TRBV18 and J usage is TRBJ1-5; the D is unclear. Germline V lookup: CDR1 KGHSH, CDR2 LQKENI. The CDR3 consists of 13 residues. V was pared by 4 bases and J by 4 bases, with 8 bases between. The CDR3 sequence is CASSLAGNQPQHF. The CDR3 coding sequence is TGTGCCAGCTCACTGGCGGGGAATCAGCCCCAGCATTTT.

The CDR3 reads CASSFAGQKLYSGELFF. In DNA form, the CDR3 reads TGCGCCAGCAGCTTTGCGGGACAGAAGTTATACTCCGGGGAGCTGTTTTTT. The chain is built from TRBV5-1 and TRBJ2-2; D might be TRBD1 (7 bases). With 2 bases removed from V and 6 bases from J, the gap between germline ends came to 20 bases. Germline CDR1 reads SGHRS; CDR2 reads YFSETQ. The CDR3 consists of 17 residues.

This rearrangement joins TRBV7-2 to TRBJ1-2, with D perhaps matching TRBD1 (5 bases). This CDR3 region has 14 residues. Germline CDR1 and CDR2: SGHTA and FQGNSA. Trimming removed 1 base at V and 3 bases at J, with 9 bases between. The CDR3 spells CASSLVETDYGYTF. In nucleotides, the CDR3 is TGTGCCAGCAGCTTAGTTGAGACAGACTATGGCTACACCTTC.

The chain links TRBV18 to TRBJ2-3; TRBD2 matches at 7 bases. Trimming removed 0 bases from V and 3 bases from J; junction bases left unmatched: 12. The CDR3 runs 18 residues. Germline V gene lookup returns CDR1 KGHSH and CDR2 LQKENI. In nucleotides, the CDR3 is TGTGCCAGCTCACCACCGCTTGGTGCGGGAGAGGGAACAGATACGCAGTATTTT. Amino acids: CASSPPLGAGEGTDTQYF.

This chain joins TRBV27 and TRBJ2-2; the match to TRBD1 covers 10 bases. The CDR3 sequence is 16 residues long. CDR1 MNHEY and CDR2 SMNVEV come from the germline V gene (reference sequence). V dropped 2 bases and J dropped 4; count of bases not matched to a gene: 4. The CDR3 here is CASSLTDRGPTGELFF. CDR3 coding DNA: TGTGCCAGCAGTTTAACCGACAGGGGGCCCACCGGGGAGCTGTTTTTT.

The chain couples TRBV5-4 to TRBJ2-5, with TRBD1 matching over 9 bases. The CDR3 consists of 19 residues. Germline V gene data show CDR1 as SGHNT and CDR2 as YYREEE (reference sequence). V was clipped by 3 bases and J by 7 bases; unmatched bases: 22. DNA of the CDR3: TGTGCCAGCAGCTCCCGAAGCACCCGGGACAGGGACCTTCACGGGACCCAGTACTTC. Protein: CASSSRSTRDRDLHGTQYF.

As DNA, the CDR3 is TGTGCCAGCAGAAGCGGGGGGGACTACGAGCAGTACTTC. As protein: CASRSGGDYEQYF. The chain recombines TRBV6-6 with TRBJ2-7; 10 bases are a match to TRBD2. Trimming at V came to 6 bases and at J to 3 bases, leaving 2 bases not matched to a gene. CDR3 length: 13 residues. Germline loops: CDR1 MNHNY, CDR2 SVGAGI (reference sequence).

This clone was picked up one time. This chain links TRBV6-6 with TRBJ2-7, with TRBD2 matching 9 bases. This CDR3 is built from 15 residues. Germline-derived CDR1 and CDR2 are MNHNY and SVGAGI (reference sequence). V lost 5 bases, J lost 2 bases, and 7 bases stayed unmatched. CDR3 protein: CASSAIAGGPYEQYF. The DNA of the CDR3 is TGTGCCAGCAGTGCCATTGCGGGGGGGCCCTACGAGCAGTACTTC.

The chain links TRBV6-2 or TRBV6-3 to TRBJ2-6; a weak D match, TRBD2 (6 bases). The V end was cut by 5 bases, the J end by 0 bases, with 17 bases between. The CDR3 runs to 18 residues. Looked up from germline, CDR1 is MNHEY and CDR2 is SVGEGT. CDR3 in amino acids: CASSPFRETASGANVLTF. CDR3 nucleotide sequence: TGTGCCAGCAGTCCCTTCCGGGAGACCGCCTCTGGGGCCAACGTCCTGACTTTC.

Only one count was recorded for this clone. V is TRBV4-2 and J is TRBJ2-3; 7 nucleotides match TRBD2. Per germline, CDR1 LGHNA and CDR2 YNFKEQ. V shed 0 bases, J shed 5 bases, and the junction held 8 bases outside the gene matches. The CDR3 spans 16 residues. The CDR3 region has the DNA TGTGCCAGCAGCCAAGAGATAGAGAGGGAGGGAGATACGCAGTATTTT. Protein: CASSQEIEREGDTQYF.

The rearrangement uses TRBV18 and TRBJ1-1; D remains unclear. The germline V gene encodes CDR1 KGHSH and CDR2 LQKENI. V was pared by 6 bases and J by 12 bases, with 17 bases between. This CDR3 region has 12 residues. As DNA, the CDR3 is TGTGCCAGCTCTCGCGACCGTTCAGGAACTTTCTTT. Its translation: CASSRDRSGTFF. The full variable domain, rest sourced from reference TRBV18 and TRBJ1-1, is NAGVMQNPRHLVRRRGQEARLRCSPMKGHSHVYWYRQLPEEGLKFMVYLQKENIIDESGMPKERFSAEFPKEGPSILRIQQVVRGDSAAYFCASSRDRSGTFFGQGTRLTVV.

The chain links TRBV2 to TRBJ2-5, with 7 bases that match TRBD2. CDR3 length equals 14 residues. CDR1 and CDR2 (germline): SNHLY, FYNNEI. The V and J ends lost 2 bases and 3 bases, in that order; junction bases with no gene match: 3. The CDR3 nucleotides read TGTGCCAGCAGTGAACCCGGGAGGAAAGAGACCCAGTACTTC. Translating gives CASSEPGRKETQYF. The complete variable domain, with remaining parts taken from reference TRBV2 and TRBJ2-5, reads EPEVTQTPSHQVTQMGQEVILRCVPISNHLYFYWYRQILGQKVEFLVSFYNNEISEKSEIFDDQFSVERPDGSNFTLKIRSTKLEDSAMYFCASSEPGRKETQYFGPGTRLLVL.

CDR3 sequence reads: CATGFYNSPLHF. In nucleotides, the CDR3 is TGTGCCACAGGGTTCTATAATTCACCCCTCCACTTT. This chain uses TRBV5-5 with TRBJ1-6, with a tentative D call TRBD1 (5 bases). The CDR3 has 12 residues. Trimming removed 9 bases from V and 3 bases from J, with 7 bases in between. CDR1 and CDR2 from the germline V gene are SGHKS and YYEKEE (reference sequence). The variable domain in full, completed from reference TRBV5-5 and TRBJ1-6, reads DAGVTQSPTHLIKTRGQQVTLRCSPISGHKSVSWYQQVLGQGPQFIFQYYEKEERGRGNFPDRFSARQFPNYSSELNVNALLLGDSALYLCATGFYNSPLHFGNGTRLTVT.

The CDR3: CASSLGQGTGELFF. The DNA for the CDR3 is TGTGCCAGCAGCTTGGGACAGGGTACCGGGGAGCTGTTTTTT. The chain couples TRBV7-6 to TRBJ2-2, with 9 bases that match TRBD1. J lost 5 bases, V lost 3 bases, and 1 base had no gene match. The CDR3 sequence is 14 residues long. CDR1 SGHVS and CDR2 FNYEAQ come from the germline V gene.

This chain links TRBV12-3 or TRBV12-4 with TRBJ2-7; D perhaps matches TRBD2 (6 bases). Trimming shortened V by 4 bases and J by 2 bases, and 9 bases separated the two germline ends. CDR3 length: 13 amino acids. DNA for the CDR3: TGTGCCAGCAGTTCTAGACTAGCCTACGAGCAGTACTTC. Protein sequence: CASSSRLAYEQYF.

This chain joins TRBV7-2 and TRBJ2-7; D may be TRBD1 (5 bases). Germline CDR1 is SGHTA and CDR2 is FQGNSA. The CDR3 totals 16 residues. V lost 0 bases and J 4 bases, leaving 16 bases between the germline ends. The CDR3 loop is CASSLAPRVEVYEQYF. The DNA of the CDR3 is TGTGCCAGCAGCTTAGCGCCCAGGGTTGAAGTGTACGAGCAGTACTTC.